This T cell receptor beta chain was identified during a study of T cells in Graves' hyperthyroidism and ophthalmopathy. Study overall: Once the initial diagnosis was made, peripheral blood was obtained before any treatment.

A lack of ophthalmopathy progression within 18 months defined stable Graves' hyperthyroidism. Fresh peripheral blood, approximately 9.6 ml, yielded the PBMCs. In its sample, this clonotype was seen a few times. Its matching antigen is unknown. Amplified TCR beta CDR3 regions came from RNA transcripts. HTBI primers were used for first-round RT-PCR of the TCR CDR3. One entry per CDR3 protein results from TCRdb running MiXCR on the multiplex PCR reads. The sample contains 550,000 to 800,000 distinct CDR3 sequences, about 18% of which appear only once. Study-level results: Blood also showed most of the thyroid clonotypes that were expanded above 0.001.

Sequencing was done on a sample of blood. The TCR originated in a man aged 45 to 65 with Graves' hyperthyroidism.

This CDR3 reads CATAGDLFTGELFF. CDR3 nucleotides: TGTGCCACCGCGGGGGACCTTTTCACCGGGGAGCTGTTTTTT. This chain joins TRBV15 and TRBJ2-2, with TRBD2 identical over 7 bases. CDR3 length equals 14 residues. Germline CDR1 is LNHNV and CDR2 is YYDKDF (reference sequence). V lost 8 bases, J lost 4 bases, and 7 bases stayed unmatched.